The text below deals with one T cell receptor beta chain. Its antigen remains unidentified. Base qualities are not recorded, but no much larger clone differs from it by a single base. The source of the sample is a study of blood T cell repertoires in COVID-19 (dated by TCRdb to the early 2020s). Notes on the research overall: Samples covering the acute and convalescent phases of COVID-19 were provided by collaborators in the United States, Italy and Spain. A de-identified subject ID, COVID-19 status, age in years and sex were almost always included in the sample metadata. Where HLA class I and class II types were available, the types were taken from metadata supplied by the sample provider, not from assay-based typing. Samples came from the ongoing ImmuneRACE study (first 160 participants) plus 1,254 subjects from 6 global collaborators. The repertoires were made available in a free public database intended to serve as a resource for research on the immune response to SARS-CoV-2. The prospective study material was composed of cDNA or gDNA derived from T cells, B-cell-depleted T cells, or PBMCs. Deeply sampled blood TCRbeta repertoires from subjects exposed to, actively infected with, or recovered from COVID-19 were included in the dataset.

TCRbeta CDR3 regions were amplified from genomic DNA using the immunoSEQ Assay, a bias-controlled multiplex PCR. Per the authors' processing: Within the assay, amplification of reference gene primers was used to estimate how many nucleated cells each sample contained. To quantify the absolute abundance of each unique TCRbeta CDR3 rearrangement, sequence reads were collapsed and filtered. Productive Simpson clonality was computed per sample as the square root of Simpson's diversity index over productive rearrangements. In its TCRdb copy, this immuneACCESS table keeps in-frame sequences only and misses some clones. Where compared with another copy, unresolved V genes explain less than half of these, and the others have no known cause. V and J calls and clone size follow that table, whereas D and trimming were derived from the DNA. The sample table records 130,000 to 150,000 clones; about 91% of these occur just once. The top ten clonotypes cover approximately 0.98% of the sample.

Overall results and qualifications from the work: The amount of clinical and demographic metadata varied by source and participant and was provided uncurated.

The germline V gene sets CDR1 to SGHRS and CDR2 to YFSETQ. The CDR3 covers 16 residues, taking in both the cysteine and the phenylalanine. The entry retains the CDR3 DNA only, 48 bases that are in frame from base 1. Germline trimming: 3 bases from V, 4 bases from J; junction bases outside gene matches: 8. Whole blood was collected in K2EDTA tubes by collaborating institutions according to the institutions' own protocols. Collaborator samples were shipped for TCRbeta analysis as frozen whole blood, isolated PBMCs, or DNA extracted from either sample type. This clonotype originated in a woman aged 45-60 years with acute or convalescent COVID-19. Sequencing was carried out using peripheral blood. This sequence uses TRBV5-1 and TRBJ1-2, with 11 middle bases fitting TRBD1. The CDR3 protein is CASSSGQGAPSYGYTF. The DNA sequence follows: TGCGCCAGCAGCTCAGGACAGGGGGCGCCTAGCTATGGCTACACCTTC.